The T cell receptor beta chain under discussion was sequenced for a study of early T cells in non-severe SARS-CoV-2 infection. Germline CDR1 and CDR2: MDHEN and SYDVKM. The CDR3 has 14 amino acids. The V gene lost 5 bases and the J gene lost 5 bases, with 16 bases spanning the gap. Attachment of unique molecular identifiers was made to individual cDNA molecules. One entry per CDR3 protein results from TCRdb running MiXCR on the 5' RACE reads. The sample lists approximately 100,000 distinct CDR3 sequences; 12% to 15% were seen once. The genes are TRBV28 and TRBJ2-7; D is perhaps TRBD1 or TRBD2 (6 bases each). The clonotype comes from an adult who was a healthcare worker with PCR-confirmed SARS-CoV-2 infection or an uninfected control (not recorded which). Material: whole blood. CDR3 DNA: TGTGCCAGCAGTCCAGCGGGTCAGGGGCACGAGCAGTACTTC. Its protein is CASSPAGQGHEQYF.